These 26 T cell receptor beta chains came from one sample sequenced in a study of blood T cell repertoires in COVID-19 (dated by TCRdb to 2018 to 2020). Preparation of the library involved the immunoSEQ multiplex PCR assay. Imported from immuneACCESS, the table was reduced by TCRdb to in-frame sequences with V and J called. These copies leave out some clones; in studies compared against another copy, an unresolved V gene accounts for under half, and the cause of the remainder is not known. This sample lists under 250,000 clones; around 88% were detected once. 5% to 7% of the sample is held by the ten biggest clonotypes. Sequenced input: peripheral blood. Source of these receptors: a woman of 80 years or more with COVID-19, enrolled during active disease.

V gene TRBV7-8 combines with J gene TRBJ2-1; D gene unclear. The CDR3 contains 12 residues. Deletions cut 5 bases from V and 9 bases from J, with 11 bases between. Germline-derived CDR1 and CDR2 are SGHVS and FQNEAQ. The CDR3 DNA reads as TGTGCCAGCAGCCCTCAGACGGGTGAGCAGTTCTTC. Protein product: CASSPQTGEQFF. Complete variable domain (other parts from reference TRBV7-8 and TRBJ2-1): GAGVSQSPRYKVAKRGQDVALRCDPISGHVSLFWYQQALGQGPEFLTYFQNEAQLDKSGLPSDRFFAERPEGSVSTLKIQRTQQEDSAVYLCASSPQTGEQFFGPGTRLTVL.

The chain employs TRBV7-9 and TRBJ2-2, with 9 positions matching TRBD1. This CDR3 region has 16 residues. Losses at the gene ends were 5 bases for V and 4 bases for J; bases not matched to a gene: 8. Per the germline V gene, CDR1 is SEHNR and CDR2 is FQNEAQ (reference sequence). The CDR3 bases are TGTGCCAGCAGCAACCGGGACAGGGATCGCACCGGGGAGCTGTTTTTT. It yields the protein CASSNRDRDRTGELFF.

The chain links TRBV19 to TRBJ1-1; D is unclear. The V and J ends lost 5 bases and 4 bases respectively, with 8 bases between them. This CDR3 is built from 12 residues. In germline, CDR1 is LNHDA, CDR2 SQIVND (reference sequence). The CDR3 sequence is CASSSRFTEAFF. The CDR3 nucleotides are TGTGCCAGTAGTTCGCGGTTCACTGAAGCTTTCTTT.

This clone was seen once. The chain has TRBV10-3 and TRBJ2-2, with a weak D call TRBD1 (5 bases). The CDR3 runs 13 residues. V shed 8 bases and J shed 4 bases, with 11 bases lying between them. The germline V gene encodes CDR1 ENHRY and CDR2 SYGVKD. The CDR3 nucleotides are TGTGCCATCTCTGGCCAGGGCACCGGGGAGCTGTTTTTT. This translates into CAISGQGTGELFF.

This chain connects TRBV7-2 to TRBJ1-3; D perhaps matches TRBD1 (6 bases). The CDR3 sequence is 16 residues long. Between the trimmed V and J ends, which lost 6 bases and 2 bases, there was a span of 17 bases. Germline V gene data show CDR1 as SGHTA and CDR2 as FQGNSA. The CDR3 spells CASSQEGQTTGNTIYF. CDR3 nucleotide sequence: TGTGCCAGCAGTCAAGAAGGACAGACTACTGGAAACACCATATATTTT.

In its sample, this clone was seen once. The chain links TRBV28 to TRBJ1-5, with TRBD1 identical over 8 bases. Germline V gene lookup returns CDR1 MDHEN and CDR2 SYDVKM. CDR3 length: 15 residues. V dropped 4 bases and J dropped 4; count of bases not matched to a gene: 6. The CDR3 is CASSSNGQGNQPQHF. CDR3 nucleotides: TGTGCCAGCAGTTCCAACGGACAGGGAAATCAGCCCCAGCATTTT.

The CDR3 is CASSPGQTYPYGGYTF. CDR3 DNA: TGTGCCAGCAGCCCAGGACAGACCTACCCCTATGGGGGCTACACCTTC. The chain uses TRBV7-2 and TRBJ1-2; the D gene is possibly TRBD1 (6 bases). Germline CDR1 SGHTA, CDR2 FQGNSA. The V end was cut by 5 bases, the J end by 8 bases, with 24 bases between. The CDR3 is made up of 16 amino acids.

The sample holds a few counts of this clone. V gene TRBV28 combines with J gene TRBJ1-1; D is unclear. V gave up 2 bases and J gave up 0 bases, with 4 bases separating them. The CDR3 totals 13 residues. Germline assignment: CDR1 MDHEN and CDR2 SYDVKM. The CDR3 bases are TGTGCCAGCAGTTTAGTAATGAACACTGAAGCTTTCTTT. It specifies CASSLVMNTEAFF.

V usage is TRBV5-1 and J usage is TRBJ1-6; perhaps TRBD1 as D (6 bases). The CDR3 has 15 amino acids. V was shortened by 6 bases and J by 4 bases, with 14 bases between the two germline ends. Per the germline V gene, CDR1 is SGHRS and CDR2 is YFSETQ. CDR3 protein: CASTSDQGYNSPLHF. The CDR3 nucleotides are TGCGCCAGCACATCGGACCAGGGGTATAATTCACCCCTCCACTTT.

The chain couples TRBV7-9 to TRBJ2-5; D is ambiguous. Deletions cut 5 bases from V and 2 bases from J, with 3 bases between. There are 11 residues in the CDR3. CDR1 is SEHNR and CDR2 is FQNEAQ in the germline V gene (reference sequence). The DNA of the CDR3 is TGTGCCAGCAGCCCGCAAGAGACCCAGTACTTC. Translating it yields CASSPQETQYF.

The genes are TRBV7-9 and TRBJ2-3; the D gene is possibly TRBD2 (7 bases). Germline CDR1 SEHNR, CDR2 FQNEAQ (reference sequence). Trimming removed 5 bases from V and 5 bases from J, with 17 bases in between. The CDR3 extends over 15 amino acids. The CDR3 DNA sequence: TGTGCCAGCAGCCCGAGTGGGGGGGGGCAAGATACGCAGTATTTT. Protein: CASSPSGGGQDTQYF.

J is TRBJ2-7 and V is TRBV6-6; maybe TRBD1 (5 bases). Trimming removed 7 bases at V and 2 bases at J, with 18 bases between. Germline V gives CDR1 MNHNY, CDR2 SVGAGI (reference sequence). The CDR3 extends over 15 amino acids. This CDR3 reads CASKTGSEGAYEQYV. CDR3 bases: TGTGCCAGCAAAACAGGTTCGGAAGGGGCCTACGAGCAGTACGTC.

The chain combines TRBV19 with TRBJ2-3; TRBD2 aligns across 8 bases. The CDR3 loop spans 15 amino acids. After removal of 9 bases from V and 2 bases from J, the junction contained 10 bases not matched to a gene. Germline V gene lookup returns CDR1 LNHDA and CDR2 SQIVND (reference sequence). In DNA form, the CDR3 reads TGTGCCAGCAGTCAGCGGGGGCCCTCCACAGATACGCAGTATTTT. Amino acids: CASSQRGPSTDTQYF.

V and J are TRBV7-2 and TRBJ1-3; possibly TRBD1 for D (6 bases). V shed 6 bases and J shed 4 bases, with 13 bases lying between them. This CDR3 contains 14 residues. From germline, CDR1 is SGHTA and CDR2 FQGNSA. As DNA, the CDR3 is TGTGCCAGCAGTCTCGGACAGTTCGGAAACACCATATATTTT. Amino acids: CASSLGQFGNTIYF. Supplemented by reference TRBV7-2 and TRBJ1-3, the full variable domain reads GAGVSQSPSNKVTEKGKDVELRCDPISGHTALYWYRQSLGQGLEFLIYFQGNSAPDKSGLPSDRFSAERTGGSVSTLTIQRTQQEDSAVYLCASSLGQFGNTIYFGEGSWLTVV.

In this sample, this clone turned up a few times. The CDR3 bases are TGTGCCAGCAGCAGGGGAGTTTTATATGGCTACACCTTC. Translating it yields CASSRGVLYGYTF. The chain is built from TRBV2 and TRBJ1-2; D may be TRBD1 (6 bases). There are 13 residues in the CDR3. Germline CDR1 reads SNHLY; CDR2 reads FYNNEI. Trimming removed 6 bases from V and 5 bases from J, with 13 bases in between.

The chain links TRBV28 to TRBJ1-1; maybe TRBD1 (6 bases). The ends were cut back, 2 bases at V and 7 bases at J, with 17 bases in the middle. The CDR3 extends over 15 amino acids. Germline CDR1 MDHEN, CDR2 SYDVKM. The chain's CDR3 is CASSLLDSSRGEAFF. The CDR3 coding sequence is TGTGCCAGCAGTTTACTGGACAGTTCTCGTGGTGAAGCTTTCTTT.

DNA of the CDR3: TGCGCCAGCAGCCTGGGACCGGGACAGAACTATGGCTACACCTTC. As protein: CASSLGPGQNYGYTF. The V and J genes are TRBV4-1 and TRBJ1-2; 7 bases line up with TRBD1. Germline V gives CDR1 MGHRA, CDR2 YSYEKL. CDR3 length: 15 residues. Unmatched junction bases numbered 7, after V lost 4 bases and J lost 2 bases.

The chain has TRBV28 and TRBJ2-5; TRBD1 matches at 11 bases. The CDR3 length is 19 residues. Germline V gene data show CDR1 as MDHEN and CDR2 as SYDVKM. Trimming removed 3 bases from V and 1 base from J; junction bases left unmatched: 13. The CDR3 protein is CASSFVGEWTGGAQETQYF. The DNA of the CDR3 is TGTGCCAGCAGTTTTGTTGGGGAGTGGACAGGGGGCGCCCAAGAGACCCAGTACTTC.

The rearrangement links TRBV5-1 to TRBJ1-6, with 7 bases lining up with TRBD1. Per germline, CDR1 SGHRS and CDR2 YFSETQ. This CDR3 spans 15 amino acids. V dropped 4 bases and J dropped 5; count of bases not matched to a gene: 6. The CDR3 DNA reads TGCGCCAGCAGCAAGGGGACAGTACATAATTCACCCCTCCACTTT. This translates into CASSKGTVHNSPLHF.

J is TRBJ2-2 and V is TRBV5-8; 9 bases fit TRBD1. The CDR3 extends over 17 amino acids. CDR1 is SGHTS and CDR2 is YDEGEE in the germline V gene. V shed 5 bases and J 1 base; nucleotides not matched to a gene: 9. CDR3 sequence: CASRGTGFRKNTGELFF. In nucleotides, the CDR3 is TGTGCCAGCAGGGGGACAGGGTTCCGAAAGAACACCGGGGAGCTGTTTTTT.

The chain joins TRBV28 to TRBJ1-2; 8 bases map to TRBD1. Looked up from germline, CDR1 is MDHEN and CDR2 is SYDVKM. This CDR3 spans 18 amino acids. Trimming at V came to 4 bases and at J to 4 bases, leaving 17 bases not matched to a gene. The CDR3 coding sequence is TGTGCCAGCAGTTCCGCAGGGGGCCAGGCCTTATATAGCTATGGCTACACCTTC. Translation gives CASSSAGGQALYSYGYTF.

The chain's CDR3 is CASSFQGARGYTF. The CDR3, as DNA: TGTGCCAGCAGTTTCCAGGGGGCGCGTGGCTACACCTTC. The V gene is TRBV12-3 or TRBV12-4, the J gene TRBJ1-2, with TRBD1 matching 8 bases. This CDR3 is built from 13 residues. Trimming cost V 3 bases and J 7 bases; bases outside gene matches: 4.

The chain links TRBV27 to TRBJ1-2; D gene uncertain. The germline V gene has CDR1 MNHEY and CDR2 SMNVEV (reference sequence). The CDR3 is 14 amino acids. The V end was cut by 0 bases, the J end by 4 bases, with 9 bases between. The DNA for the CDR3 is TGTGCCAGCAGTTTATCGCGGCAGACCTATGGCTACACCTTC. Translating it yields CASSLSRQTYGYTF.

This chain connects TRBV7-2 to TRBJ1-3; no definite D call. The germline gives CDR1 SGHTA, CDR2 FQGNSA. V lost 4 bases, J lost 4 bases, and 11 bases lay in between. The CDR3 covers 14 residues. CDR3 DNA: TGTGCCAGCAGCTCCCAGGTGGTCGGAAACACCATATATTTT. Encoded protein: CASSSQVVGNTIYF.

This rearrangement joins TRBV30 to TRBJ1-3; D not certain. Germline CDR1 reads GTSNPN; CDR2 reads SVGIG (reference sequence). Trimming shortened V by 1 base and J by 0 bases, and 10 bases separated the two germline ends. CDR3 length: 15 residues. The CDR3: CAWSGGVLSGNTIYF. The CDR3 DNA sequence: TGTGCCTGGAGTGGGGGAGTTCTCTCTGGAAACACCATATATTTT.

The chain recombines TRBV4-2 with TRBJ1-2; D is perhaps TRBD1 (6 bases). With 1 base removed from V and 0 bases from J, the gap between germline ends came to 12 bases. The CDR3 contains 16 residues. Germline CDR1 LGHNA, CDR2 YNFKEQ. The CDR3 reads CASSQVQGWTNYGYTF. The CDR3 DNA is TGTGCCAGCAGCCAAGTACAGGGATGGACTAACTATGGCTACACCTTC.